This record covers a single TCR beta chain. Its antigen is not yet known. Base qualities are not at hand, and no much larger clone is one base apart. The sample belongs to a study of blood T cell repertoires in COVID-19 (dated by TCRdb to the early 2020s). With regard to the full study: Collaborator samples came from the United States, Italy and Spain and covered acute and convalescent phases of COVID-19. The prospective study material was composed of cDNA or gDNA derived from T cells, B-cell-depleted T cells, or PBMCs. Subjects who had been exposed to COVID-19, were actively infected with it, or had recovered from it provided the deeply sampled blood TCRbeta repertoires that made up the dataset. The repertoires were released in a freely available public database intended as a resource for research on the immune response to SARS-CoV-2. Samples came from the ongoing ImmuneRACE study (first 160 participants) plus 1,254 subjects from 6 global collaborators. A de-identified subject ID, COVID-19 status, age in years and sex were almost always included in the sample metadata. HLA class I and class II types, where available, came from metadata supplied by the sample provider rather than from assay-based typing. What the study reported, not specific to this receptor: Clinical and demographic metadata were provided uncurated, with the amount varying by source and participant.

TCRbeta CDR3 regions were amplified from genomic DNA using the immunoSEQ Assay, a bias-controlled multiplex PCR. The authors processed their data as follows. The number of nucleated cells in each sample was estimated from the amplification of reference gene primers within the assay. Sequence reads were collapsed and filtered to measure the absolute abundance of every unique TCRbeta CDR3 rearrangement. Productive Simpson clonality was computed per sample as the square root of Simpson's diversity index over productive rearrangements. Imported from immuneACCESS, the table was reduced by TCRdb to in-frame sequences with V and J called. These copies leave out some clones; in studies compared against another copy, an unresolved V gene accounts for under half, and the cause of the remainder is not known. D and trimming come from the DNA, and the V and J calls and clone size come from that table. Within this sample are 120,000 to 150,000 clones, with 80% of them counted one time only. Of the sample, 10% to 15% is held by the ten largest clones.

The CDR3 starts with the cysteine, ends with the phenylalanine, and has 13 residues. CDR3 DNA is the only sequence kept; it has 39 bases, read in frame from the first base. Trimmed from V: 6 bases; trimmed from J: 0 bases; junction bases lacking a gene match: 4. CDR1 and CDR2 (SQVTM, ANQGSEA) derive from the germline V gene. Whole blood was collected in K2EDTA tubes by collaborating institutions according to the institutions' own protocols. For TCRbeta analysis, collaborators shipped samples in one of three forms: frozen whole blood, isolated PBMCs, or DNA extracted from either of those sample types.

The chain couples TRBV29-1 to TRBJ1-1; 7 central bases correspond to TRBD1. This sequence was found in a man between 60 and 75 years old with active or convalescent COVID-19. The sample was peripheral blood. The nucleotide sequence is given as TGCAGCGTGACGGGACAGATGAACACTGAAGCTTTCTTT. Its translation reads: CSVTGQMNTEAFF.